This entry lists 7 T cell receptor beta chains sequenced from one sample in a study of Graves' ophthalmopathy and Graves' hyperthyroidism. Researchers took RNA transcripts and amplified TCR beta CDR3 regions from them. HTBI primers primed a first-round RT-PCR, and a second-round multiplex PCR followed. TCRdb reprocessed the multiplex PCR reads with MiXCR, giving one entry per CDR3 protein. Found here are about 620,000 distinct CDR3 sequences, approximately 21% of them singletons; the top ten hold approximately 7%. The specimen sequenced was peripheral blood. The source is a woman aged 18-29 years with stable Graves' hyperthyroidism. Some clones in this sample may be carry-over from other donors' samples.

This clonotype was recorded at least ten times. The chain is built from TRBV20-1 and TRBJ1-5; D possibly corresponds to TRBD1 (5 bases). CDR1 is DFQATT and CDR2 is SNEGSKA in the germline V gene (reference sequence). The V and J ends lost 0 bases and 7 bases respectively, with 13 bases between them. CDR3 length: 14 amino acids. DNA of the CDR3: TGCAGTGCTAGAGATGGGCAGGGAAACCAGCCCCAGCATTTT. This sequence encodes CSARDGQGNQPQHF.

The chain combines TRBV11-2 with TRBJ2-5; no definite D call. This CDR3 contains 15 residues. The germline V gene encodes CDR1 SGHAT and CDR2 FQNNGV. V lost 3 bases and J lost 0, with 11 bases in between. The CDR3 region has the DNA TGTGCCAGCAGCTTGAGATCAACTTACCAAGAGACCCAGTACTTC. Translating gives CASSLRSTYQETQYF.

This clonotype was recorded a few times. V is TRBV5-1 and J is TRBJ2-5; the D gene is possibly TRBD2 (5 bases). Trimming removed 4 bases from V and 3 bases from J, with 10 bases in between. Germline CDR1 and CDR2: SGHRS and YFSETQ. There are 13 residues in the CDR3. This CDR3 reads CASSADSEETQYF. The CDR3 bases are TGCGCCAGCAGCGCGGACTCGGAAGAGACCCAGTACTTC.

The CDR3 spells CSAQSGRDYYEQYF. The CDR3 DNA sequence: TGCAGTGCTCAGAGCGGGAGGGATTACTACGAGCAGTACTTC. The chain combines TRBV20-1 with TRBJ2-7; TRBD2 agrees at 10 bases. The CDR3 consists of 14 residues. Germline CDR1 and CDR2: DFQATT and SNEGSKA (reference sequence). The V segment lost 5 bases and the J segment 3 bases; nucleotides outside the gene matches: 7.

This clonotype was counted many times. The chain carries TRBV27 and TRBJ1-2, with TRBD1 as a possible D gene (5 bases). The CDR3 covers 14 residues. Looked up from germline, CDR1 is MNHEY and CDR2 is SMNVEV (reference sequence). Trimming stripped 6 bases from V and 1 base from J, with 12 bases between. The CDR3 coding sequence is TGTGCCAGCAGGGACTCCAGGGATAACTATGGCTACACCTTC. Encoded protein: CASRDSRDNYGYTF.

This clonotype was recorded a few times. The gene calls are TRBV20-1 and TRBJ1-2; 9 bases agree with TRBD1. CDR1 DFQATT and CDR2 SNEGSKA come from the germline V gene (reference sequence). The length of the CDR3 is 16 residues. The V and J ends lost 3 bases and 6 bases, in that order; junction bases with no gene match: 14. The CDR3 is CSARTPTGGEGNGYTF. CDR3 nucleotides: TGCAGTGCTAGGACCCCTACAGGGGGCGAGGGTAATGGCTACACCTTC.

This clonotype occurred many times. This chain connects TRBV6-2 or TRBV6-3 to TRBJ1-5, with 7 bases fitting TRBD1. The germline CDR1 and CDR2 sequences are MNHEY and SVGEGT. V gave up 1 base and J gave up 3 bases; unmatched junction bases: 3. The CDR3 is made up of 15 amino acids. This CDR3 is CASSYLTGINQPQHF. The DNA for the CDR3 is TGTGCCAGCAGTTACTTGACAGGGATCAATCAGCCCCAGCATTTT.